The following is a T cell receptor (beta chain) sequence with its context. The antigen remains unidentified. The assay was immunoSEQ multiplex PCR, and TCRdb's table has in-frame clones only and misses some. The data contain roughly 120,000 clones, about 90% of them singletons. V shed 5 bases and J 5 bases; nucleotides not matched to a gene: 8. There are 16 residues in the CDR3. Germline loops: CDR1 MGHRA, CDR2 YSYEKL. The record originates from a study of T cell responses to AZD1222 COVID-19 vaccine. The study's findings and limits: Most donors were white British and more were female, and clonal diversity was possibly underestimated. The span of vaccine-associated CD4 TCRs extended across spike, with dominance at 160-218 and 743-854.

The chain couples TRBV4-1 to TRBJ1-4, with TRBD1 matching over 10 bases. Source: peripheral blood, taken on day 0 of AZD1222 vaccination. The receptor's source is an adult in good health. CDR3 residues: CASSAPRQGANEKLFF. In nucleotides, the CDR3 is TGCGCCAGCAGCGCCCCCCGACAGGGGGCAAATGAAAAACTGTTTTTT.